This T cell receptor (beta chain) was obtained from a study of hypomethylating agent response in myelodysplastic syndrome. Study details: TET2 mutation, the most common, occurred in 5 of 11 patients. Responders were about six patients with complete response or hematologic improvement; about five were non-responders.

TCRdb keeps only in-frame clones here, not all; method: immunoSEQ multiplex PCR. The table shows about 4,900 clones, with about four fifths occurring only once. For this clone: Its specificity is unknown.

Study outcomes and limitations: Across all patients and within response groups, hypomethylating treatment left richness, diversity and clonality without significant change. Novel MDS antigen recognition by shared GLIPH2 clusters is possible but unvalidated.

The CDR3 sequence is 15 residues long. Looked up from germline, CDR1 is SGHRS and CDR2 is YFSETQ. Germline trimming cut 0 bases from V and 4 bases from J; bases unmatched to any gene: 3. The TCR sequence derives from a human donor with myelodysplastic syndrome. The V call is TRBV5-1, the J call TRBJ1-2; 10 nucleotides agree with TRBD1. The sequencing here drew on bone marrow, taken before or after starting hypomethylating agent treatment for myelodysplastic syndrome (not recorded which). CDR3 in amino acids: CASSLGTGGIYGYTF. CDR3 coding DNA: TGCGCCAGCAGCTTGGGGACAGGGGGTATCTATGGCTACACCTTC.